The entry that follows covers one TCR beta chain sequence. As yet, its antigen is unknown. Naive CD8 isolation took CD45RO-negative cells positively selected for CCR7 and excluded terminally differentiated effector memory CD45RA+ cells. These data are taken from a study of shared clonotypes between healthy human individuals. Broader study findings: Generation probabilities were higher for clonotypes shared across all four sorted-subset donors than for unshared ones.

Germline CDR1 and CDR2: WNHNN and SYGVQD (reference sequence). The germline V and J ends were trimmed by 7 bases and 2 bases, with 5 bases remaining between them. The CDR3 covers 12 residues. The protocol was immunoSEQ multiplex PCR, while the TCRdb copy is restricted to in-frame clones and leaves out a portion. The sample carries 800,000 to 950,000 clones, just over 95% recorded once. The sequenced sample was naive CD8+ T cells sorted from blood. The TCR sequence derives from a man aged 30 to 39 in good health. The rearrangement uses TRBV10-1 and TRBJ2-2; D not certain. This CDR3 is CASTSNTGELFF. The CDR3 nucleotides read TGCGCCAGCACTTCCAACACCGGGGAGCTGTTTTTT.